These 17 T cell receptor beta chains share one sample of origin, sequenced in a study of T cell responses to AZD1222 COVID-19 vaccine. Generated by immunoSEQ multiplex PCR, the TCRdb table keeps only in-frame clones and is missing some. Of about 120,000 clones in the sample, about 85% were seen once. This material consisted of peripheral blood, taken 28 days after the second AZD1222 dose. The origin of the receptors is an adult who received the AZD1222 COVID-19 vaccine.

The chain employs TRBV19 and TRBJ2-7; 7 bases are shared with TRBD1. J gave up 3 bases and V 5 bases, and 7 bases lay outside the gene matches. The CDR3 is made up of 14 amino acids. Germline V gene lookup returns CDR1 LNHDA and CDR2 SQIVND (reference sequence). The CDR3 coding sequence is TGTGCCAGTAGTCGAAGACAGGGTAGCTACGAGCAGTACTTC. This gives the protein CASSRRQGSYEQYF.

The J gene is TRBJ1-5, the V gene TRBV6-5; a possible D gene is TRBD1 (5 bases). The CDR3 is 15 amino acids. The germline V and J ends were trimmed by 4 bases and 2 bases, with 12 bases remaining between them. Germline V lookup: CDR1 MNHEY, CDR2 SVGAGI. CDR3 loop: CASSWGRSGNQPQHF. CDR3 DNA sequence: TGTGCCAGCAGTTGGGGCCGAAGTGGCAATCAGCCCCAGCATTTT.

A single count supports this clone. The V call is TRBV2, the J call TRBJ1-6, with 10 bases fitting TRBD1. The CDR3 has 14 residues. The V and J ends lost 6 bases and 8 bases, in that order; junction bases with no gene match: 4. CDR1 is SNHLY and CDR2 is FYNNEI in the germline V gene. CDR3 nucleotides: TGTGCCAGCAGAACCGGGACAGGGGATTCACCCCTCCACTTT. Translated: CASRTGTGDSPLHF. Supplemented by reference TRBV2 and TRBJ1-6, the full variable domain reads EPEVTQTPSHQVTQMGQEVILRCVPISNHLYFYWYRQILGQKVEFLVSFYNNEISEKSEIFDDQFSVERPDGSNFTLKIRSTKLEDSAMYFCASRTGTGDSPLHFGNGTRLTVT.

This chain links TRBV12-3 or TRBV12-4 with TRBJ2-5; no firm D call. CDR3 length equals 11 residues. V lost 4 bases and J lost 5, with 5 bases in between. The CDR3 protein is CASSYRETQYF. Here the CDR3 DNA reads TGTGCCAGCAGTTATCGGGAGACCCAGTACTTC.

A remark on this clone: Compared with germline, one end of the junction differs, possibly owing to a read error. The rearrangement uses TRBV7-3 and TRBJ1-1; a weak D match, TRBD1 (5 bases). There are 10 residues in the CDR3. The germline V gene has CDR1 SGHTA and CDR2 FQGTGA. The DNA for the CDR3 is TGTGCCAGCAGCTCGTACAGGCCATCTTTT. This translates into CASSSYRPSF.

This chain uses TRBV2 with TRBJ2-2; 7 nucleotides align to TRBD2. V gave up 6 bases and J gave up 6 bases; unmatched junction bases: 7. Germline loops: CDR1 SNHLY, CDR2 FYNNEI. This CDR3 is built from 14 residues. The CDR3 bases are TGTGCCAGCAGCGTGACTAGCCGGTCCGGGGAGCTGTTTTTT. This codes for CASSVTSRSGELFF.

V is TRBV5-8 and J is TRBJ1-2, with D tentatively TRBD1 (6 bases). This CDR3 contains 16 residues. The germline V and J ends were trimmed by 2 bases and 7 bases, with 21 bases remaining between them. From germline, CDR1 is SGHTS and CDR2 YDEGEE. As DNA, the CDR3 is TGTGCCAGCAGCTTCCTACCCCGCCCGGGACACCCTGGCTACACCTTC. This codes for CASSFLPRPGHPGYTF.

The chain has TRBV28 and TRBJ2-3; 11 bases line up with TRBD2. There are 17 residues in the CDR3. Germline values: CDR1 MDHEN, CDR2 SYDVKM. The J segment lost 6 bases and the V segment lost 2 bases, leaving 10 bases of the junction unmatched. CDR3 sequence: CASSLDNLAGGQDTQYF. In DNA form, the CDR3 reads TGTGCCAGCAGTTTAGATAATCTAGCGGGGGGCCAGGATACGCAGTATTTT.

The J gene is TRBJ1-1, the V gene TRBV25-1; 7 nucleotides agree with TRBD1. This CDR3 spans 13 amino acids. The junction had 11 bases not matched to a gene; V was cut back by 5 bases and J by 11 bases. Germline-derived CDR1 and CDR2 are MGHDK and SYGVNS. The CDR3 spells CASSLYRGAPAFF. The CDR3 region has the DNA TGTGCCAGCAGTCTGTACAGGGGCGCCCCGGCTTTCTTT.

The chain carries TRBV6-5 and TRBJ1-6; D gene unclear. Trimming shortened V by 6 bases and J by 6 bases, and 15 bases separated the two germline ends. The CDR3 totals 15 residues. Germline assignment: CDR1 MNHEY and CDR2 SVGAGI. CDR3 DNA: TGTGCCAGCAGAACCGGACGCTCTGGTAATTCACCCCTCCACTTT. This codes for CASRTGRSGNSPLHF.

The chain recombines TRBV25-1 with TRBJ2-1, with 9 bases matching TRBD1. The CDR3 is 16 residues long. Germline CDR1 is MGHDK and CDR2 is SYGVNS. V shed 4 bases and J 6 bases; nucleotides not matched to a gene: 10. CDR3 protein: CASSAAGQGRSNEQFF. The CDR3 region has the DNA TGTGCCAGCAGTGCTGCGGGACAGGGACGATCCAATGAGCAGTTCTTC.

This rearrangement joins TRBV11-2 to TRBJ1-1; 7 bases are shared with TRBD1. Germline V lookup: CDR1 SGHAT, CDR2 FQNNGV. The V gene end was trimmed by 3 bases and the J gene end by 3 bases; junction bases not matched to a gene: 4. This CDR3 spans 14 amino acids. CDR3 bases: TGTGCCAGCAGCTTTGACAGGGATTACACTGAAGCTTTCTTT. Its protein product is CASSFDRDYTEAFF.

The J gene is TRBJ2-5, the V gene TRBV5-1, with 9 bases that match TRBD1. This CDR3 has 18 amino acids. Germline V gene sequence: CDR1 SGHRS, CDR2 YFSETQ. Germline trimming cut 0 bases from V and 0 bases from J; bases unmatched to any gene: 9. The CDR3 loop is CASSLDLSDRGYQETQYF. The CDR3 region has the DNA TGCGCCAGCAGCTTGGACCTCTCGGACAGGGGATACCAAGAGACCCAGTACTTC.

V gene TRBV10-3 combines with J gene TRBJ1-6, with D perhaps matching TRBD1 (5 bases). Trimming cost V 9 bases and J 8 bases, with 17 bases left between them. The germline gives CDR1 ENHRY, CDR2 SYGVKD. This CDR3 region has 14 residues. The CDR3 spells CAIHSGLKYSPLHF. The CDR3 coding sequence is TGTGCCATTCATTCGGGACTGAAGTATTCACCCCTCCACTTT.

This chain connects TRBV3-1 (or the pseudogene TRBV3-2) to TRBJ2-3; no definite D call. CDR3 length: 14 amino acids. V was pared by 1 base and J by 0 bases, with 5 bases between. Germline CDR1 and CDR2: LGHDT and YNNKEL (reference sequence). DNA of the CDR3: TGTGCCAGCAGCCAAGGGCAGAGCACAGATACGCAGTATTTT. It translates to CASSQGQSTDTQYF.

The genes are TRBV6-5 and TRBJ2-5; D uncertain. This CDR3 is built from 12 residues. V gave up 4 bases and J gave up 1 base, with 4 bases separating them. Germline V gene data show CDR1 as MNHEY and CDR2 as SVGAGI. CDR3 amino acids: CASSSIQETQYF. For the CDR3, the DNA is TGTGCCAGCAGTTCCATCCAAGAGACCCAGTACTTC.

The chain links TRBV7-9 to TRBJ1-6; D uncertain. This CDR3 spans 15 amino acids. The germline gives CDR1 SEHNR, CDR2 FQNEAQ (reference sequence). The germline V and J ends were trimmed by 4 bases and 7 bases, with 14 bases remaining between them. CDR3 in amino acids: CASSYAATGNSPLHF. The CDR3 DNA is TGTGCCAGCAGCTACGCGGCGACCGGGAATTCACCCCTCCACTTT.